Listed here are 18 T cell receptor beta chains from one sample, sequenced in a study of vaccination effects on CD4 cells after COVID-19. The data were produced by immunoSEQ multiplex PCR, yet TCRdb's version contains in-frame clones alone and is incomplete. The sample records fewer than 90,000 clones, over 65% being singletons. Their antigens are not known. Antigen-specific CD4+ T cells were first expanded with viral peptide pools by the ViraFEST assay and only then sequenced. When 10 to 11 days of culture had elapsed, CD4+ T cells were isolated. The person's infection with SARS-CoV-2, confirmed by PCR, took place between March and December 2020. Sequenced material: CD4+ T cells from PBMCs cultured with HIV peptides, taken before COVID-19 vaccination. Regarding subset: HIV-1 Nef peptide pool negative control/reference culture. Receptors originate from a human donor who had a prior SARS-CoV-2 infection.

This chain joins TRBV7-9 and TRBJ1-5; 9 nucleotides align to TRBD1. Germline loops: CDR1 SEHNR, CDR2 FQNEAQ (reference sequence). The CDR3 spans 17 residues. V shed 4 bases, J shed 1 base, and the junction held 8 bases outside the gene matches. CDR3 sequence reads: CASSYWGGTGSNQPQHF. The CDR3 nucleotides read TGTGCCAGCAGCTATTGGGGGGGGACAGGGAGCAATCAGCCCCAGCATTTT.

The chain couples TRBV15 to TRBJ1-3, with 10 bases matching TRBD1. CDR1 and CDR2 (germline): LNHNV, YYDKDF (reference sequence). The CDR3 length is 17 residues. The V and J ends lost 4 bases and 0 bases, in that order; junction bases with no gene match: 6. CDR3: CATSIRTGGYSGNTIYF. The CDR3 region has the DNA TGTGCCACCAGCATTAGGACAGGGGGTTACTCTGGAAACACCATATATTTT.

In its sample, this clone was seen a few times. This chain connects TRBV24-1 to TRBJ2-2; D gene unclear. There are 11 residues in the CDR3. Germline CDR1 is KGHDR and CDR2 is SFDVKD. Trimming pared 8 bases from V and 8 bases from J, leaving 8 bases between. In nucleotides, the CDR3 is TGTGCCACCAATCAGTTGGGGGAGCTGTTTTTT. This encodes CATNQLGELFF.

The chain combines TRBV12-3 or TRBV12-4 with TRBJ2-5; D not resolved. V dropped 5 bases and J dropped 5 bases, with 12 bases sitting between them. The CDR3 sequence is 13 residues long. The CDR3 protein is CASSPRVWETQYF. CDR3 nucleotides: TGTGCCAGCAGTCCCCGGGTTTGGGAGACCCAGTACTTC.

This clone has only one observation. The rearrangement links TRBV6-5 to TRBJ1-1; weak D call: TRBD1 (5 bases). Germline values: CDR1 MNHEY, CDR2 SVGAGI. CDR3 length: 14 amino acids. Trimming removed 10 bases from V and 0 bases from J, with 15 bases in between. The DNA of the CDR3 is TGTGCCATCGTCGACAGTTCCATGAACACTGAAGCTTTCTTT. Translating gives CAIVDSSMNTEAFF.

This chain uses TRBV9 with TRBJ2-7, with D perhaps TRBD2 (5 bases). The CDR3 extends over 13 amino acids. Germline values: CDR1 SGDLS, CDR2 YYNGEE. Deletions cut 1 base from V and 5 bases from J, with 10 bases between. The CDR3 bases are TGTGCCAGCAGCGTACTAGCTCGGGACGAGCAGTACTTC. This gives the protein CASSVLARDEQYF.

The rearrangement links TRBV7-8 to TRBJ2-1; tentative D call: TRBD2 (5 bases). Germline lookup yields CDR1 SGHVS and CDR2 FQNEAQ. Trimming pared 0 bases from V and 10 bases from J, leaving 13 bases between. This CDR3 is 14 amino acids long. The CDR3 bases are TGTGCCAGCAGCTTAGCGCAGGCCCGCGGGGAGCAGTTCTTC. It translates to CASSLAQARGEQFF.

This clone was seen a handful of times. The rearrangement links TRBV18 to TRBJ2-1; 8 positions match TRBD2. The J segment lost 1 base and the V segment lost 6 bases, leaving 14 bases of the junction unmatched. Germline-derived CDR1 and CDR2 are KGHSH and LQKENI. The CDR3 is made up of 18 amino acids. CDR3 protein: CASSNNIGIAGSYNEQFF. The CDR3 coding sequence is TGTGCCAGCTCGAATAATATCGGCATAGCGGGGTCCTACAATGAGCAGTTCTTC.

This clone was counted only a few times. The chain recombines TRBV7-2 with TRBJ2-7, with 7 bases matching TRBD1. The CDR3 sequence is 14 residues long. V dropped 5 bases and J dropped 4; count of bases not matched to a gene: 8. Germline CDR1 and CDR2: SGHTA and FQGNSA. The CDR3, as DNA: TGTGCCAGCAGCGCCACAGGGGCCGCGTACGAGCAGTACTTC. It specifies CASSATGAAYEQYF.

V is TRBV2 and J is TRBJ1-2; D is unresolved. Germline CDR1 SNHLY, CDR2 FYNNEI. The CDR3 extends over 13 amino acids. The V end was cut by 2 bases, the J end by 7 bases, with 11 bases between. The CDR3 is CASSETDTVGYTF. CDR3 bases: TGTGCCAGCAGTGAAACAGACACTGTTGGCTACACCTTC.

The CDR3 region is CASSSRGRGESYNEQFF. The CDR3 DNA is TGCGCCAGCAGTTCGAGGGGACGCGGGGAGTCCTACAATGAGCAGTTCTTC. This sequence joins TRBV5-1 and TRBJ2-1; tentatively, D is TRBD2 (6 bases). V lost 5 bases to trimming and J lost 1 base, with 19 bases between them. Germline V gene sequence: CDR1 SGHRS, CDR2 YFSETQ. This CDR3 is 17 amino acids long.

The genes are TRBV4-2 and TRBJ2-7; D possibly corresponds to TRBD1 (6 bases). This CDR3 comprises 16 residues. The V gene lost 5 bases and the J gene lost 4 bases, with 21 bases spanning the gap. Germline lookup yields CDR1 LGHNA and CDR2 YNFKEQ. In DNA form, the CDR3 reads TGTGCCAGCAGCTCCACCGGGACAAGAGCTGGTTACGAGCAGTACTTC. Amino acids: CASSSTGTRAGYEQYF.

This clone occurred a few times. The gene calls are TRBV2 and TRBJ1-4; D may be TRBD1 (5 bases). The ends were cut back, 5 bases at V and 5 bases at J, with 9 bases in the middle. CDR3 size: 13 residues. Germline loops: CDR1 SNHLY, CDR2 FYNNEI. CDR3 protein: CASSQGLNEKLFF. DNA for the CDR3: TGTGCCAGCAGTCAGGGTTTGAATGAAAAACTGTTTTTT.

V and J are TRBV18 and TRBJ1-4; D gene uncertain. Germline-derived CDR1 and CDR2 are KGHSH and LQKENI. V was cut by 1 base and J by 8 bases, with 11 bases left in between. The CDR3 is 14 amino acids. CDR3 protein: CASSPQGFREKLFF. The CDR3 region has the DNA TGTGCCAGCTCACCACAGGGTTTTCGCGAAAAACTGTTTTTT.

This clone was observed once. The J gene is TRBJ2-2, the V gene TRBV5-6; unclear D gene. The germline CDR1 and CDR2 sequences are SGHDT and YYEEEE. V was trimmed by 1 base and J by 0 bases, leaving 13 bases between them. The CDR3 is 17 amino acids. CDR3 residues: CASSLRLLGSNTGELFF. The CDR3 DNA reads as TGTGCCAGCAGCTTGAGGCTTTTAGGGTCGAACACCGGGGAGCTGTTTTTT. Full variable domain (remainder filled in from reference TRBV5-6 and TRBJ2-2): DAGVTQSPTHLIKTRGQQVTLRCSPKSGHDTVSWYQQALGQGPQFIFQYYEEEERQRGNFPDRFSGHQFPNYSSELNVNALLLGDSALYLCASSLRLLGSNTGELFFGEGSRLTVL.

The rearrangement links TRBV20-1 to TRBJ2-1; the D gene is possibly TRBD2 (7 bases). CDR3 size: 13 residues. Germline V gives CDR1 DFQATT, CDR2 SNEGSKA (reference sequence). With 3 bases removed from V and 7 bases from J, the gap between germline ends came to 13 bases. CDR3 protein: CSASRGRANEQFF. CDR3 coding DNA: TGCAGTGCTAGTAGGGGGAGGGCAAATGAGCAGTTCTTC.

This clone has just a few counts. J is TRBJ1-6 and V is TRBV12-3 or TRBV12-4; D is ambiguous. The CDR3 consists of 13 residues. The V end was cut by 2 bases, the J end by 9 bases, with 8 bases between. The CDR3 region is CASSLFLGSPLHF. The CDR3 DNA sequence: TGTGCCAGCAGTTTATTCCTGGGTTCACCCCTCCACTTT.

This clone occurred a few times. This chain connects TRBV4-2 to TRBJ2-7; D unclear. V lost 1 base to trimming and J lost 0 bases, with 13 bases between them. Germline CDR1 reads LGHNA; CDR2 reads YNFKEQ. The CDR3 spans 16 residues. Here the CDR3 DNA reads TGTGCCAGCAGCCAAGGGGTTCGGGCCTACTCCTACGAGCAGTACTTC. Translation: CASSQGVRAYSYEQYF.